Described below is a single TCR beta chain sequence and its context. Its specific antigen is unknown. No base quality values were provided; no much bigger clone lies one nucleotide off. This entry belongs to a study of PD-1 blockade in mismatch repair-deficient tumors (dated by TCRdb to between 2016 and 2019). Looking at the study overall: Between late 2013 and September 2016, the trial enrolled about 78 consecutive patients with some eleven types of mismatch repair-deficient cancer, all of whom had received prior treatment and were progressing. Deep sequencing of TCR CDR3 regions was used to track tumor-associated T cell clones in peripheral blood of patients responding to PD-1 blockade. Broad study findings and their caveats: After pembrolizumab, tumor-resident clones, which were often undetectable in blood before treatment, expanded rapidly and then contracted, generally ahead of radiologic responses.

The library relied on the immunoSEQ multiplex PCR assay. Entries here come from immuneACCESS through TCRdb and include only in-frame sequences with V and J called. Some clones fail to appear in such tables; in the studies checked, an unresolved V gene covers under half of the shortfall, and the cause of the remainder is unknown. The sample table lists about 84,000 clones, roughly 80% of them with a count of one. Jointly, the top ten make up around 2.6% of the sample. Per the publication, the time point label means: peripheral blood 12 weeks after first pembrolizumab dose. For each enrolled patient, mismatch repair deficiency was established using either polymerase chain reaction or immunohistochemistry. TCR sequencing was performed for three patients who responded to pembrolizumab therapy. In the phase II trial, pembrolizumab PD-1 blockade was tested prospectively in advanced mismatch repair-deficient cancers, no matter which tissue of origin the cancers came from. Peripheral blood T cell samples were gathered serially, both before PD-1 blockade started and at multiple time points afterward. The timing of each blood sample was reported as weeks after the first dose of pembrolizumab.

Including the terminal cysteine and phenylalanine, the CDR3 comprises 15 residues. Here the CDR3 DNA is all that survives: 45 bases in frame from base 1. Looking up the germline V gene (reference sequence) yields CDR1 LNHDA and CDR2 SQIVND. V has 5 bases trimmed and J has 3 bases trimmed; junction bases matching no gene number 7. Material: peripheral blood, obtained 12 weeks after starting pembrolizumab. This clonotype was obtained from an adult with mismatch repair-deficient cancer. The chain is assembled from TRBV19 and TRBJ2-3; 8 nucleotides in the junction match TRBD2. The CDR3 reads CASSLREGRTDTQYF. The DNA is TGTGCCAGTAGTCTACGGGAGGGCCGGACAGATACGCAGTATTTT.